Below, one T cell receptor beta chain is given with its context. The ends were cut back, 2 bases at V and 4 bases at J, with 9 bases in the middle. Per germline, CDR1 MNHEY and CDR2 SVGAGI. The CDR3 consists of 15 residues. These data originate in a study of blood T cell repertoires in COVID-19. The wider study: Sources were T cells, B-cell-depleted T cells, or PBMCs; the material itself was cDNA or gDNA.

The assay was immunoSEQ multiplex PCR, and TCRdb's table has in-frame clones only and misses some. The data contain 250,000 or so clones, 85% to 90% of them singletons. The chain joins TRBV6-5 to TRBJ1-6, with a possible D match to TRBD1 (6 bases). The TCR sequence derives from a woman aged 70 to 79 with active or convalescent COVID-19. The sample taken for sequencing was peripheral blood. CDR3 in DNA: TGTGCCAGCAGTTACAACAGGGAATATAATTCACCCCTCCACTTT. Protein product: CASSYNREYNSPLHF.